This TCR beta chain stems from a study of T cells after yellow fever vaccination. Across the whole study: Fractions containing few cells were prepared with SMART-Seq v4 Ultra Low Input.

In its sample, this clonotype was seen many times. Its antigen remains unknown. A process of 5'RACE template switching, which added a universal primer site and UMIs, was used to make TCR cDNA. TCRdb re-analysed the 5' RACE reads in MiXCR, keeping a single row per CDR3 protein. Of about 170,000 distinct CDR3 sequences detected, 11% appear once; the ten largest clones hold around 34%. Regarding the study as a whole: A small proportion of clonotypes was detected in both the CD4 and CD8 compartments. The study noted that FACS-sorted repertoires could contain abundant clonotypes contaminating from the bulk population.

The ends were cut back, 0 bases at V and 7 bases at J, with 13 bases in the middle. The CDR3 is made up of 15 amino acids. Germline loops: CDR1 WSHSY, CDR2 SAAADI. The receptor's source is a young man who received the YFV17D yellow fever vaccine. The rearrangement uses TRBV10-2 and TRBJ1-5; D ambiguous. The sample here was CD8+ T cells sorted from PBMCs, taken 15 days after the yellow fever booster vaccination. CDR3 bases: TGCGCCAGCAGTGAGTCGAGGTGGGGAGTCCAGCCCCAGCATTTT. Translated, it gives CASSESRWGVQPQHF.